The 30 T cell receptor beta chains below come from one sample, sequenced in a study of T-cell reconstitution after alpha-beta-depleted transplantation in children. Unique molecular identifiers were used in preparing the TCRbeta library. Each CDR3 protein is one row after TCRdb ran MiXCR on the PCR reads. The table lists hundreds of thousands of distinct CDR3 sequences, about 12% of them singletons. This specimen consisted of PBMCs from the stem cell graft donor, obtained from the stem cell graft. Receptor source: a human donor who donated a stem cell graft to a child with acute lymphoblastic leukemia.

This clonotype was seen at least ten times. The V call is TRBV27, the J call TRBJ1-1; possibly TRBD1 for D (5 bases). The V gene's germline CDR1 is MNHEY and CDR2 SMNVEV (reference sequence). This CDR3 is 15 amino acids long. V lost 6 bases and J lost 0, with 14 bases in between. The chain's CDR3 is CASSLTDSLNTEAFF. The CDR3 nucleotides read TGTGCCAGCAGCCTTACCGACAGCTTGAACACTGAAGCTTTCTTT.

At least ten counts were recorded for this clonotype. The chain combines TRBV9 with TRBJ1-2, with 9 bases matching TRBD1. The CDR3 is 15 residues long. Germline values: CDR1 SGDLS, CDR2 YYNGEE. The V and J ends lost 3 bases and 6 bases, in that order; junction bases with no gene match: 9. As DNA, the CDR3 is TGTGCCAGCAGCGCCCGTACAGGGGGCGAGGATGGCTACACCTTC. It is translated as CASSARTGGEDGYTF.

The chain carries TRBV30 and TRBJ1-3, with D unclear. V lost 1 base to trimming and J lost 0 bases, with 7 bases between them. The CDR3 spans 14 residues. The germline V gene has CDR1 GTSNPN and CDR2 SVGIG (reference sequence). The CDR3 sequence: CAWSELSSGNTIYF. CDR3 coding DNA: TGTGCCTGGAGTGAGTTGAGCTCTGGAAACACCATATATTTT.

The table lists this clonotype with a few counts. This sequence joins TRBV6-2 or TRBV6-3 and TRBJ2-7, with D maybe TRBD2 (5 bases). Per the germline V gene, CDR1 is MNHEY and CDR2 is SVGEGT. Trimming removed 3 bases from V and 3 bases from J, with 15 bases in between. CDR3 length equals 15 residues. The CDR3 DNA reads TGTGCCAGCAGTTATGATCCGGGGAACGGCTACGAGCAGTACTTC. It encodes CASSYDPGNGYEQYF.

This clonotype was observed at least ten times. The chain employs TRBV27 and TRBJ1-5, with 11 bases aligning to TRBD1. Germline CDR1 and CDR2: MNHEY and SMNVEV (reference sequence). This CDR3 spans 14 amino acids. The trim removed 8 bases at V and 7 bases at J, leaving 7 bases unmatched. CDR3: CASGLRTGGQPQHF. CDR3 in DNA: TGTGCCAGCGGCCTAAGGACAGGGGGCCAGCCCCAGCATTTT.

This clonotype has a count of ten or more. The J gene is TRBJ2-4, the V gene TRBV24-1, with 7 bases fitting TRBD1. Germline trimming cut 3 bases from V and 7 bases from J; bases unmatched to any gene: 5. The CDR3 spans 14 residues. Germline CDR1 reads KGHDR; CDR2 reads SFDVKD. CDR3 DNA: TGTGCCACCAGTGATCCCGACAGGGCTAACATTCAGTACTTC. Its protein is CATSDPDRANIQYF.

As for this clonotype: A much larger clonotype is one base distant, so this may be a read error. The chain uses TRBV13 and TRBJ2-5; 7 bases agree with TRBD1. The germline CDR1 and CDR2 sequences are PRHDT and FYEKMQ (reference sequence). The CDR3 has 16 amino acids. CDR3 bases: TGTGCCATCAGCTTTTTCGGAACAGGGGAACAAGAGACCCAGTACTTC. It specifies CAISFFGTGEQETQYF.

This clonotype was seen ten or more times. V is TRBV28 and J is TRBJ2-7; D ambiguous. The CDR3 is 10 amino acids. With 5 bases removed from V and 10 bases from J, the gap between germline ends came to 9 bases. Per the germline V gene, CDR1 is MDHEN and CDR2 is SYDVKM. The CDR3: CASSSTLQYF. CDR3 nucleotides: TGTGCCAGCAGTAGTACTCTCCAGTACTTC.

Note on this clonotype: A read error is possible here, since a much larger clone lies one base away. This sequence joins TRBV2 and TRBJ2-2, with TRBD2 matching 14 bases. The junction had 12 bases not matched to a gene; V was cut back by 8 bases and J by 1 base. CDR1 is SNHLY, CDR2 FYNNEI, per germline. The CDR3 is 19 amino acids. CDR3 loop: CASCQLSGTSGRNTGELFF. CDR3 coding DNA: TGTGCCAGCTGCCAACTTTCGGGGACTAGCGGGAGGAACACCGGGGAGCTGTTTTTT.

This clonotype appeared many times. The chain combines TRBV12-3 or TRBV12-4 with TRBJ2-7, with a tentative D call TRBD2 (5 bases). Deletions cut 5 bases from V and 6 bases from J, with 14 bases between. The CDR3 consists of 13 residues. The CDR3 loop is CASSAGGQREQYF. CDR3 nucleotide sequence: TGTGCCAGCAGTGCTGGAGGTCAGCGCGAGCAGTACTTC.

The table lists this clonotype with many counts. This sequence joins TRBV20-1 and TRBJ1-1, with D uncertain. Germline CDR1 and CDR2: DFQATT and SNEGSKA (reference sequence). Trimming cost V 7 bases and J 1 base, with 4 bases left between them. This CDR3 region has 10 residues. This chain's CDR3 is CSGQNTEAFF. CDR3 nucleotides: TGCAGTGGGCAGAACACTGAAGCTTTCTTT.

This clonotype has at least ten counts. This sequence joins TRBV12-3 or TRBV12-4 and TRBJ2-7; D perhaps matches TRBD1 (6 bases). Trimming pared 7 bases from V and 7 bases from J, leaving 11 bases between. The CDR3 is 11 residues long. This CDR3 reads CASTYQGEQYF. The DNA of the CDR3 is TGTGCCAGCACTTACCAGGGGGAGCAGTACTTC.

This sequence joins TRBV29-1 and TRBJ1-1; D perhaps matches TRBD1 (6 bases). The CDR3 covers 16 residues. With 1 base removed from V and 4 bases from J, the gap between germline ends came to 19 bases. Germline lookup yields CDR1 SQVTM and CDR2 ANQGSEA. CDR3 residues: CSVEGLARGGTTEAFF. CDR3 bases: TGCAGCGTTGAAGGCCTCGCCCGTGGGGGCACCACTGAAGCTTTCTTT.

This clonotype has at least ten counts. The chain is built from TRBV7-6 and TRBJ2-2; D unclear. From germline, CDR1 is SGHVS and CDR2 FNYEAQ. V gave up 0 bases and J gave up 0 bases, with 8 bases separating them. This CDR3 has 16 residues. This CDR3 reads CASSLASRTNTGELFF. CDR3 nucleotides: TGTGCCAGCAGCTTAGCGTCACGTACGAACACCGGGGAGCTGTTTTTT.

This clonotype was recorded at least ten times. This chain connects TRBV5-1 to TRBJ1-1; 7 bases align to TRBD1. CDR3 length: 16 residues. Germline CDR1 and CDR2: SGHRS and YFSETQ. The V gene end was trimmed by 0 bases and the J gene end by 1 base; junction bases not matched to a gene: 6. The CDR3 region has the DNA TGCGCCAGCAGCTTGGCGGGCAGGGGGACGAACACTGAAGCTTTCTTT. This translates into CASSLAGRGTNTEAFF.

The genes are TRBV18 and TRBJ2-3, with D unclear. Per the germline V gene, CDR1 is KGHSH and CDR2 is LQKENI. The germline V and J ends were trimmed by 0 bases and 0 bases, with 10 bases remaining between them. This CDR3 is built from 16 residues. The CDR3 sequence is CASSPPSAASTDTQYF. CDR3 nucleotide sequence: TGTGCCAGCTCACCACCGAGTGCAGCTAGCACAGATACGCAGTATTTT.

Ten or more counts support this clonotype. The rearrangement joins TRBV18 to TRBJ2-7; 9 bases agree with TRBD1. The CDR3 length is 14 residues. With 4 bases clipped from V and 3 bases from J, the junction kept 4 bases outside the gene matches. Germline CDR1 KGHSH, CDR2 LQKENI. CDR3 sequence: CASSQQGAGYEQYF. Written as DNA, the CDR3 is TGTGCCAGCTCACAACAGGGGGCCGGCTACGAGCAGTACTTC.

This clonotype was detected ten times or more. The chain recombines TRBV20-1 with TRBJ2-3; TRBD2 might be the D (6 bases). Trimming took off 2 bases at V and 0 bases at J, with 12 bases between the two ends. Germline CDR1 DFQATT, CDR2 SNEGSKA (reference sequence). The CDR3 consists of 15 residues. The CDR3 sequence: CSARRDSPSTDTQYF. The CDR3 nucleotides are TGCAGTGCTAGACGGGACTCTCCGAGCACAGATACGCAGTATTTT.

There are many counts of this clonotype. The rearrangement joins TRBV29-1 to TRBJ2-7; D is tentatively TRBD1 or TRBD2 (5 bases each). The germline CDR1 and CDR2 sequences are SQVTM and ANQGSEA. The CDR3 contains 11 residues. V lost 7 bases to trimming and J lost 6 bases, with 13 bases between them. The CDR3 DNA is TGCAGCGCCCGATGGGACGGCGAGCAGTACTTC. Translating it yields CSARWDGEQYF.

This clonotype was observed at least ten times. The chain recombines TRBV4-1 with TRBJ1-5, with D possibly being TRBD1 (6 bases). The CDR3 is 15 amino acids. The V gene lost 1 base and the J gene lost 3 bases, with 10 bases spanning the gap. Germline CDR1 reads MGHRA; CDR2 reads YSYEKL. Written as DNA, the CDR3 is TGCGCCAGCAGCCAAGCCAGGGGATACAATCAGCCCCAGCATTTT. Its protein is CASSQARGYNQPQHF.

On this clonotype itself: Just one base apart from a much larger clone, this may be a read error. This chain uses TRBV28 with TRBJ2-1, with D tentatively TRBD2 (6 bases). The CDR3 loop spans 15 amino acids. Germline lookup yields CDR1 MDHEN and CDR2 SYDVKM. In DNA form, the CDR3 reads TGTGCCAGCAGGCCGGACTACCGCTCCTACAATAAGCAGTTCTTC. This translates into CASRPDYRSYNKQFF.

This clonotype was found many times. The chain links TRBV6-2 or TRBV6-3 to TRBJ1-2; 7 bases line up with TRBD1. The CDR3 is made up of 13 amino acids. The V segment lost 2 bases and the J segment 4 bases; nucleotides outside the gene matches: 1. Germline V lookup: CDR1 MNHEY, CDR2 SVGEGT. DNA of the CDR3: TGTGCCAGCAGTTACGGGACAGTCTATGGCTACACCTTC. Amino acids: CASSYGTVYGYTF.

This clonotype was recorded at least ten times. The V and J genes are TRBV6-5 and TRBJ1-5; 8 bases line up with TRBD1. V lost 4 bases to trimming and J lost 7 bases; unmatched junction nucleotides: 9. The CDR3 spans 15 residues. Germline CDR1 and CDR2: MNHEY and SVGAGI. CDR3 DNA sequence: TGTGCCAGCAGTTCCCCCGGACAGGGCCGACAGCCCCAGCATTTT. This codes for CASSSPGQGRQPQHF.

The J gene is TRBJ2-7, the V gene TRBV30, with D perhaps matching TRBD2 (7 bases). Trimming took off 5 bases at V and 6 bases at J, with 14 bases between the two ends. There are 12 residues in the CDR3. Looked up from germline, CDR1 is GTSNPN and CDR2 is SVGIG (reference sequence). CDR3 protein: CAWGRGTAEQYF. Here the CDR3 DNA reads TGTGCCTGGGGGAGGGGGACGGCCGAGCAGTACTTC.

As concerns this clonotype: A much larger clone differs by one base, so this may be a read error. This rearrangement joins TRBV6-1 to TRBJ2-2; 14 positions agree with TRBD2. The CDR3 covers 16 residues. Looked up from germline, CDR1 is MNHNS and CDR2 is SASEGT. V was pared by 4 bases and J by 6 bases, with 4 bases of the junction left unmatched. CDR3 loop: CASSVPGLAGAGELFF. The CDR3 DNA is TGTGCCAGCAGTGTCCCGGGACTAGCGGGGGCCGGGGAGCTGTTTTTT.

The CDR3 region is CAISEKGRHTEAFF. The CDR3 bases are TGTGCCATCAGTGAAAAGGGTAGGCACACTGAAGCTTTCTTT. V is TRBV10-3 and J is TRBJ1-1; D unclear. Germline V gene lookup returns CDR1 ENHRY and CDR2 SYGVKD. The CDR3 has 14 residues. Trimming stripped 3 bases from V and 3 bases from J, with 11 bases between.

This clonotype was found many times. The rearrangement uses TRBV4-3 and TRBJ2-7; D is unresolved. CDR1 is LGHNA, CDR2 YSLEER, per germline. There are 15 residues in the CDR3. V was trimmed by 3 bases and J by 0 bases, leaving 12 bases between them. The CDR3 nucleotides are TGCGCCAGCAGCCAGACGACGGAGAGCTCCTACGAGCAGTACTTC. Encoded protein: CASSQTTESSYEQYF.

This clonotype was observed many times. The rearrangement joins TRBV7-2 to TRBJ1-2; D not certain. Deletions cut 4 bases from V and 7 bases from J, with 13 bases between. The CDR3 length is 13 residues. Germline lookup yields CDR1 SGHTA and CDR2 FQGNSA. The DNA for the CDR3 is TGTGCCAGCAGCTCCACCTTATGGGGTGGCTACACCTTC. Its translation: CASSSTLWGGYTF. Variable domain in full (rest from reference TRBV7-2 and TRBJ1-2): GAGVSQSPSNKVTEKGKDVELRCDPISGHTALYWYRQSLGQGLEFLIYFQGNSAPDKSGLPSDRFSAERTGGSVSTLTIQRTQQEDSAVYLCASSSTLWGGYTFGSGTRLTVV.

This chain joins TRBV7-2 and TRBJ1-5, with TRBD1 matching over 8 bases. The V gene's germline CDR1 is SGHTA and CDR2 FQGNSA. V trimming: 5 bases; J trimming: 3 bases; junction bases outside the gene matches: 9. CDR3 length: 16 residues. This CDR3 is CASSPQGQGYNQPQHF. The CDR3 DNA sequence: TGTGCCAGCAGCCCCCAAGGACAGGGTTACAATCAGCCCCAGCATTTT.

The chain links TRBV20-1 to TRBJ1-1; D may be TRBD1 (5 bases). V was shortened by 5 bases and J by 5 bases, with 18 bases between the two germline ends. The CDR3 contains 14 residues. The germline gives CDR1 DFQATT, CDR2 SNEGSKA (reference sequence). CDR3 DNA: TGCAGTGCTCGGAGAGGGGAAGAGTGGACTGAAGCTTTCTTT. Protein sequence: CSARRGEEWTEAFF.